What follows are 18 T cell receptor beta chains derived from one specimen sequenced in a study of blood T cell repertoires in COVID-19. Sequencing used immunoSEQ multiplex PCR; TCRdb keeps in-frame clones, though not all of them. Among roughly 230,000 clones listed, approximately 86% were seen once. Sequenced sample: peripheral blood. The source of these receptors is a human donor in a cohort sampled during active COVID-19.

This chain uses TRBV3-1 (or the pseudogene TRBV3-2) with TRBJ1-2; no definite D call. Germline CDR1 LGHDT, CDR2 YNNKEL (reference sequence). V dropped 5 bases and J dropped 0 bases, with 13 bases sitting between them. The CDR3 spans 15 residues. The CDR3 nucleotides read TGTGCCAGCAGCGCCCCTGGGCAGCCTAACTATGGCTACACCTTC. The encoded protein is CASSAPGQPNYGYTF.

The J gene is TRBJ1-3, the V gene TRBV6-6; possibly TRBD1 for D (5 bases). V lost 4 bases, J lost 4 bases, and 11 bases lay in between. Germline CDR1 MNHNY, CDR2 SVGAGI (reference sequence). CDR3 length: 14 residues. CDR3 DNA sequence: TGTGCCAGCAGTTGGGGGGTAGGAGGAAACACCATATATTTT. It encodes CASSWGVGGNTIYF.

This sequence joins TRBV30 and TRBJ2-1, with 8 bases that match TRBD2. V lost 1 base and J lost 16; bases outside the gene matches: 12. The V gene's germline CDR1 is GTSNPN and CDR2 SVGIG (reference sequence). The CDR3 has 13 amino acids. CDR3 sequence: CAWSGRQAGAQFF. The CDR3, as DNA: TGTGCCTGGAGTGGGAGGCAAGCGGGGGCTCAATTCTTC.

The rearrangement uses TRBV5-1 and TRBJ1-3, with a tentative D call TRBD1 (5 bases). Trimming cost V 3 bases and J 3 bases, with 13 bases left between them. The V gene's germline CDR1 is SGHRS and CDR2 YFSETQ. This CDR3 is built from 15 residues. CDR3 sequence: CASSYDGGSGNTIYF. The CDR3 nucleotides are TGCGCCAGCAGCTACGACGGGGGAAGTGGAAACACCATATATTTT.

The chain joins TRBV7-8 to TRBJ2-1; 8 nucleotides align to TRBD1. CDR1 and CDR2 (germline): SGHVS, FQNEAQ. Trimming took 5 bases from V and 6 from J; bases not matched to a gene: 3. The CDR3 spans 13 residues. The CDR3 sequence is CASSRDRFNEQFF. CDR3 DNA sequence: TGTGCCAGCAGCCGGGACAGGTTCAATGAGCAGTTCTTC.

CDR3 protein: CASTAGGEQYF. DNA for the CDR3: TGTGCCAGCACGGCAGGCGGGGAGCAGTACTTC. The chain is built from TRBV27 and TRBJ2-7; D may be TRBD2 (5 bases). The V gene's germline CDR1 is MNHEY and CDR2 SMNVEV (reference sequence). V lost 7 bases and J 7 bases, leaving 11 bases between the germline ends. The CDR3 covers 11 residues.

As regards this clone: The junction does not match germline at one end; this may be a read error. The rearrangement links TRBV12-5 to TRBJ1-4, with 11 bases identical to TRBD1. In germline, CDR1 is LGHNT, CDR2 FRNRAP. The CDR3 covers 14 residues. In DNA, the CDR3 is TGTGCTAGTGGATTGGGACAGGGGGACGAAAAACTGTTTTTT. Its protein is CASGLGQGDEKLFF.

This clone was observed a handful of times. The rearrangement joins TRBV10-3 to TRBJ1-1, with D unclear. The germline CDR1 and CDR2 sequences are ENHRY and SYGVKD. Trimming removed 3 bases from V and 0 bases from J, with 5 bases in between. The CDR3 totals 13 residues. This chain's CDR3 is CAISDLVNTEAFF. Written as DNA, the CDR3 is TGTGCCATCAGTGACCTAGTGAACACTGAAGCTTTCTTT.

The V and J genes are TRBV29-1 and TRBJ1-1; D gene unclear. The ends were cut back, 4 bases at V and 0 bases at J, with 3 bases in the middle. Germline-derived CDR1 and CDR2 are SQVTM and ANQGSEA. The CDR3 covers 11 residues. The CDR3 protein is CSVGVNTEAFF. The CDR3 DNA sequence: TGCAGCGTTGGAGTGAACACTGAAGCTTTCTTT.

This chain links TRBV7-9 with TRBJ1-1, with a tentative D call TRBD1 (6 bases). The germline V gene has CDR1 SEHNR and CDR2 FQNEAQ (reference sequence). Trimming stripped 1 base from V and 0 bases from J, with 12 bases between. The CDR3 loop spans 16 amino acids. The CDR3, as DNA: TGTGCCAGCAGCTTAGGAATGGGGACACTGAACACTGAAGCTTTCTTT. Protein sequence: CASSLGMGTLNTEAFF.

The V and J genes are TRBV19 and TRBJ2-1; weak D call: TRBD1 (5 bases). Trimming removed 4 bases from V and 7 bases from J, with 17 bases in between. This CDR3 spans 15 amino acids. Germline V lookup: CDR1 LNHDA, CDR2 SQIVND (reference sequence). The CDR3 loop reads CASSTTGIAGNEQFF. In DNA form, the CDR3 reads TGTGCCAGTAGTACCACAGGCATCGCCGGGAATGAGCAGTTCTTC.

The J gene is TRBJ1-1, the V gene TRBV23-1; 8 positions agree with TRBD1. TRBV23-1 is filed as an ORF, its function uncertain. J lost 1 base, V lost 6 bases, and 7 bases had no gene match. The CDR3 covers 15 residues. CDR3 coding DNA: TGCGCCAGCAGCCAAAGCGGACAGGGGAACACTGAAGCTTTCTTT. Translation: CASSQSGQGNTEAFF.

The rearrangement links TRBV12-3 or TRBV12-4 to TRBJ2-4; maybe TRBD1 (6 bases). Trimming took 8 bases from V and 7 from J, leaving 12 bases between them. This CDR3 spans 12 amino acids. For the CDR3, the DNA is TGTGCCAGCGGACAGTATCAGAACATTCAGTACTTC. Encoded protein: CASGQYQNIQYF.

The sample holds a few counts of this clone. V and J are TRBV5-6 and TRBJ2-7; 7 nucleotides line up with TRBD1. Trimming removed 4 bases from V and 3 bases from J; junction bases left unmatched: 4. Per the germline V gene, CDR1 is SGHDT and CDR2 is YYEEEE. The CDR3 has 13 amino acids. The CDR3 here is CASSLTGVYEQYF. The CDR3 DNA is TGTGCCAGCAGCCTCACAGGGGTCTACGAGCAGTACTTC.

The V call is TRBV13, the J call TRBJ1-3; TRBD1 matches 7 bases. J lost 4 bases, V lost 5 bases, and 8 bases had no gene match. Germline V gene data show CDR1 as PRHDT and CDR2 as FYEKMQ (reference sequence). The CDR3 covers 15 residues. The CDR3 coding sequence is TGTGCCAGCAGCCTTAGACAGGGACGGGGAAACACCATATATTTT. Translated, it gives CASSLRQGRGNTIYF.

The V call is TRBV7-2, the J call TRBJ2-5; TRBD2 matches 8 bases. CDR1 and CDR2 (germline): SGHTA, FQGNSA. V dropped 8 bases and J dropped 4; count of bases not matched to a gene: 9. The CDR3 totals 14 residues. The CDR3 DNA sequence: TGTGCCAGCGGCGATGGGCTAGCGGGAGAGACCCAGTACTTC. It translates to CASGDGLAGETQYF.

The J gene is TRBJ2-1, the V gene TRBV9; the D gene is possibly TRBD1 (5 bases). V lost 0 bases and J 10 bases, leaving 14 bases between the germline ends. The germline gives CDR1 SGDLS, CDR2 YYNGEE. This CDR3 has 14 amino acids. The CDR3 region has the DNA TGTGCCAGCAGCGTAGTGAACAGGCATTCGGAGCAGTTCTTC. This gives the protein CASSVVNRHSEQFF.

The V gene is TRBV3-1 (or the pseudogene TRBV3-2), the J gene TRBJ1-1, with 7 bases lining up with TRBD1. In germline, CDR1 is LGHDT, CDR2 YNNKEL (reference sequence). The CDR3 is 15 amino acids. V trimming: 0 bases; J trimming: 4 bases; junction bases outside the gene matches: 5. CDR3: CASSQEGTVATEAFF. The CDR3 DNA follows: TGTGCCAGCAGCCAAGAGGGGACAGTGGCCACTGAAGCTTTCTTT.